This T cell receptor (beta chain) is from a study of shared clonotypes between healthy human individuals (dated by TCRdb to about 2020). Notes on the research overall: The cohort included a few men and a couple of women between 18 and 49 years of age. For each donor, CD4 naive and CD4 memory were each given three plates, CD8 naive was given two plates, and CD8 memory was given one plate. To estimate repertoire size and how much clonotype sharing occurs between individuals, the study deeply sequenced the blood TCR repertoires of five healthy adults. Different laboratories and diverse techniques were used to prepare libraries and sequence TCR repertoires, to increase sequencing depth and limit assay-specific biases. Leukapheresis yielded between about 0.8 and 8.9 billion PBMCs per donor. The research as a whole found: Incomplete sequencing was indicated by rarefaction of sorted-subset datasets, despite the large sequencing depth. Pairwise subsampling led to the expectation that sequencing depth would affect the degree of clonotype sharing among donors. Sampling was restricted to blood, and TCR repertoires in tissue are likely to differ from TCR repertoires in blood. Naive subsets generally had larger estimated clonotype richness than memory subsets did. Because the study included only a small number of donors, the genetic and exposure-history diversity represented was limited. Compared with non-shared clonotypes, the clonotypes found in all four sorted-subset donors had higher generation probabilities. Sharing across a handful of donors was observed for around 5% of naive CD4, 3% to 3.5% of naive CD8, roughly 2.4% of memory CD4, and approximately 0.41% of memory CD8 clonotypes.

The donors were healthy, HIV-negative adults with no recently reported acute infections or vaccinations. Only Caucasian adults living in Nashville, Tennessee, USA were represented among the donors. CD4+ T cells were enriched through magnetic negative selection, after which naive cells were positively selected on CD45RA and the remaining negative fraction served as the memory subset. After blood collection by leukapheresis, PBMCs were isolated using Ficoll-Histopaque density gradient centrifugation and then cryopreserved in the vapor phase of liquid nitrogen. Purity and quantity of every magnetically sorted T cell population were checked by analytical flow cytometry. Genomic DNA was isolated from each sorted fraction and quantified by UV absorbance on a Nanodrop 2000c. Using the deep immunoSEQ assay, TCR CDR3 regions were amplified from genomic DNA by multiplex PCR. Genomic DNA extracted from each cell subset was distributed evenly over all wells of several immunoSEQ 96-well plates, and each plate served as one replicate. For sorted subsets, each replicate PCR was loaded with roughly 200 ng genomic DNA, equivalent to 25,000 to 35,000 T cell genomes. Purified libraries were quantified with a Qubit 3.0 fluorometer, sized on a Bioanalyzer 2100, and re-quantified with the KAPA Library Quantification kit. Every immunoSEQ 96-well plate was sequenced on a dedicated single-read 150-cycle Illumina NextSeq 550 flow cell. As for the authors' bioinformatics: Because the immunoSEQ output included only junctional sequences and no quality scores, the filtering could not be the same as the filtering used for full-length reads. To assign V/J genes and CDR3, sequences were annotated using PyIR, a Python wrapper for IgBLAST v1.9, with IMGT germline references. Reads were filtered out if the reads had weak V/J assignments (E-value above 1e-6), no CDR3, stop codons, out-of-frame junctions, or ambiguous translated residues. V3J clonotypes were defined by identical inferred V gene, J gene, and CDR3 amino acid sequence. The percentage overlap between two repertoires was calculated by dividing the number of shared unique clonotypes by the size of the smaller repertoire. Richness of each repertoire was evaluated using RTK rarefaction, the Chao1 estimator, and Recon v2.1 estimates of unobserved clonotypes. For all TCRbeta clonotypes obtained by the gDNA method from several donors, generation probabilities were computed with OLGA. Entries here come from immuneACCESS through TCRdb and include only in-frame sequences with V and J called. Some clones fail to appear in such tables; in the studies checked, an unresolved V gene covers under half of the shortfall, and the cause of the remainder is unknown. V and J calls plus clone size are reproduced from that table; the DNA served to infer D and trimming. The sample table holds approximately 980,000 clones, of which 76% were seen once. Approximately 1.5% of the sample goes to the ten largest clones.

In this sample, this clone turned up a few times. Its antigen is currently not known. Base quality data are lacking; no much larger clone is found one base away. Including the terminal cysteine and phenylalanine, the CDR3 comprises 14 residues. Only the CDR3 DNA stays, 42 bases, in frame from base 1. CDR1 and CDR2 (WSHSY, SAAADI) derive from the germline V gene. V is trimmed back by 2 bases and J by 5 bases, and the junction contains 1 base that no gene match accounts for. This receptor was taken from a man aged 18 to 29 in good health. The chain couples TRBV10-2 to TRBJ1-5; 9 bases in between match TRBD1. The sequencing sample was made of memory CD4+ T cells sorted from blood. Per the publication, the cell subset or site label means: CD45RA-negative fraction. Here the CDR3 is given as CASSETGGHQPQHF. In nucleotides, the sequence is TGCGCCAGCAGTGAGACAGGGGGCCATCAGCCCCAGCATTTT.